The T cell receptor beta chain under discussion was sequenced for a study of PD-1 blockade in classical Hodgkin lymphoma. TCRdb's table, derived via immunoSEQ multiplex PCR, lists solely in-frame clones and lacks some. The top ten clones hold roughly 26% of a sample with some 8,800 clones, roughly 80% of them seen once. The time point is: cycle 4 day 1 (C4D1), after less than 7 weeks of nivolumab. Every one of the patients relapsed after autologous stem cell transplantation (brentuximab vedotin exposure was variable). After thawing, PBMCs were subjected to magnetic negative selection to isolate CD8+ T cells. The CDR3 is made up of 15 amino acids. V shed 7 bases and J shed 4 bases, with 19 bases lying between them. Germline loops: CDR1 SGHAT, CDR2 FQNNGV. In its sample, this clone ranks as medium-sized (0.01 to 0.1%).

The sequence was obtained from a human donor with classical Hodgkin lymphoma. This chain connects TRBV11-2 to TRBJ1-2; maybe TRBD1 (5 bases). The sequencing here drew on CD8+ T cells from blood, taken before the fourth cycle of nivolumab. Here the CDR3 DNA reads TGTGCCAGCACCCCGGAGGTAGGGGTGAGCTATGGCTACACCTTC. It encodes CASTPEVGVSYGYTF.